The entry below describes one T cell receptor (beta chain). The antigen remains unidentified. V lost 5 bases, J lost 5 bases, and 18 bases lay in between. Germline loops: CDR1 PRHDT, CDR2 FYEKMQ (reference sequence). There are 15 residues in the CDR3. The entry originates in a study of Ad26.COV2.S vaccination and SARS-CoV-2 variants. Study details: The trial was COV1001 and the donor's arm was Ad26.COV2.S.

Treatment: over 15 received Ad26.COV2.S at low or high dose, single or two shots; roughly five received placebo; per-sample allocation not given. The study sampled participants on day 63 after the first vaccine or placebo injection. The protocol was immunoSEQ multiplex PCR, while the TCRdb copy is restricted to in-frame clones and leaves out a portion. This sample carries about 350,000 clones, about 85% of them seen once, and the ten largest clones take roughly 3.1%. Study-level findings and limits: Substantial breadth in spike-specific CD8+ and CD4+ T cell responses was reportedly seen after vaccination.

This chain uses TRBV13 with TRBJ1-1; D is perhaps TRBD1 (5 bases). The sequences come from peripheral blood, collected in a trial of Ad26.COV2.S vaccine versus placebo. The receptor comes from a person between 18 and 59 years old who received the Ad26.COV2.S COVID-19 vaccine or a placebo. The CDR3 reads CASSIPRREGTEAFF. The CDR3 nucleotides are TGTGCCAGCAGCATCCCCCGCAGGGAAGGAACTGAAGCTTTCTTT.